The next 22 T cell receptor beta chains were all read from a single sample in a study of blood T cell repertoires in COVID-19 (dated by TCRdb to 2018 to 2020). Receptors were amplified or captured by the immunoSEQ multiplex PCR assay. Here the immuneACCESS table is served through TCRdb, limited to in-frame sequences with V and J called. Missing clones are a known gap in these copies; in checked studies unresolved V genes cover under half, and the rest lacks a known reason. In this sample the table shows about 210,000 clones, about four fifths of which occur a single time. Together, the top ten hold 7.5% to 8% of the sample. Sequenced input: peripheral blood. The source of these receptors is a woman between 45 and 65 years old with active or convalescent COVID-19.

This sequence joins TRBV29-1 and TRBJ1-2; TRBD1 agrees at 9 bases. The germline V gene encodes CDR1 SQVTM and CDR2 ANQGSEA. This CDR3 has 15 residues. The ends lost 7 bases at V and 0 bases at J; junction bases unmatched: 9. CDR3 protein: CSASGTGNANYGYTF. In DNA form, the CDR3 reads TGCAGCGCTTCCGGGACAGGGAATGCTAACTATGGCTACACCTTC.

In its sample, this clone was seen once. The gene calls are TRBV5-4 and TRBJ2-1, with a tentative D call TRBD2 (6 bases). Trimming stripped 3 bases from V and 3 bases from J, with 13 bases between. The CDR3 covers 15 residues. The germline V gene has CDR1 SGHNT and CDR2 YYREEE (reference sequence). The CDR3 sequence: CASSSFGGSYNEQFF. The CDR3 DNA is TGTGCCAGCAGCTCATTTGGGGGGAGCTACAATGAGCAGTTCTTC.

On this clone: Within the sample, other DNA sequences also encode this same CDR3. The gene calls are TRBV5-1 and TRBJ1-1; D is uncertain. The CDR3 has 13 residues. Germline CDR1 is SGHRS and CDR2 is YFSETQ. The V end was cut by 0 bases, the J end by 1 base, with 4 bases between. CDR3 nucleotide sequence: TGCGCCAGCAGCTTGGTGGCGAACACTGAAGCTTTCTTT. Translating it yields CASSLVANTEAFF.

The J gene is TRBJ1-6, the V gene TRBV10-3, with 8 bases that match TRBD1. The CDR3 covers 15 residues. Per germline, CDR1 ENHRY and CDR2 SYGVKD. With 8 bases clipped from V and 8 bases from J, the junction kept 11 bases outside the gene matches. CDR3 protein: CAISNGPTGDSPLHF. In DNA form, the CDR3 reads TGTGCCATCTCTAATGGCCCGACAGGGGATTCACCCCTCCACTTT.

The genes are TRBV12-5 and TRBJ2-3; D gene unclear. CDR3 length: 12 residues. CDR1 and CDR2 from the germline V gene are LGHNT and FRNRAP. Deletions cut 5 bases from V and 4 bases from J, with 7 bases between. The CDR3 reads CASGPSADTQYF. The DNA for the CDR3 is TGTGCTAGTGGTCCGTCAGCAGATACGCAGTATTTT.

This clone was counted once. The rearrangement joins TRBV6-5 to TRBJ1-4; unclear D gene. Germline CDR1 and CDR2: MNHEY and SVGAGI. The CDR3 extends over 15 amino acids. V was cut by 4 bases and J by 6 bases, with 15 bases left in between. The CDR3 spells CASSLGVVRDEKLFF. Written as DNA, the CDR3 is TGTGCCAGCAGTTTGGGTGTCGTCCGGGATGAAAAACTGTTTTTT.

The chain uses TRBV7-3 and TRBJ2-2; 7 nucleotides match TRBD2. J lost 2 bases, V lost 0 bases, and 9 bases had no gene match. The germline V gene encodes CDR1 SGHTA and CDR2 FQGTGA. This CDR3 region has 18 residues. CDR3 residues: CASSLTPTTGGNTGELFF. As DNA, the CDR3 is TGTGCCAGCAGCTTAACCCCGACCACGGGAGGAAACACCGGGGAGCTGTTTTTT.

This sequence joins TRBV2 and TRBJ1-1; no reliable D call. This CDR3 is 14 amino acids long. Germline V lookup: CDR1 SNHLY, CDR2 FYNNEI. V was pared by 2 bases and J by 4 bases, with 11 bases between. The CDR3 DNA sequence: TGTGCCAGCAGTGAATATGGGTCGGGCACTGAAGCTTTCTTT. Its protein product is CASSEYGSGTEAFF.

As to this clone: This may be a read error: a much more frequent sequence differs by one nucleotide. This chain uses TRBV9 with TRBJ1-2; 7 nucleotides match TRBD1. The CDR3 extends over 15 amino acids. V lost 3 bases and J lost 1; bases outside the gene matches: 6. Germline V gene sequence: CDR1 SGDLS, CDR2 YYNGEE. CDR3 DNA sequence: TGTGCCAGCAGCGGGGACAGTTTAGTTAACTATGGCTACACCTTC. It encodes CASSGDSLVNYGYTF.

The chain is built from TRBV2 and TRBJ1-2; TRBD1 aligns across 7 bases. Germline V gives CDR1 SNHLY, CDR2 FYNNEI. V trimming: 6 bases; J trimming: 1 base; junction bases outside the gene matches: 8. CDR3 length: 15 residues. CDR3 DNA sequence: TGTGCCAGCAGGCTGAGACAGGGTATTAACTATGGCTACACCTTC. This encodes CASRLRQGINYGYTF.

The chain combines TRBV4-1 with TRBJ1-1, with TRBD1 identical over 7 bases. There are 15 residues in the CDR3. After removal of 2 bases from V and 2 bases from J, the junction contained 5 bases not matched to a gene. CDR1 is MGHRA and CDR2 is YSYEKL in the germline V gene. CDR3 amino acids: CASSQPDRVNTEAFF. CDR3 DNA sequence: TGCGCCAGCAGCCAACCTGACAGGGTAAACACTGAAGCTTTCTTT.

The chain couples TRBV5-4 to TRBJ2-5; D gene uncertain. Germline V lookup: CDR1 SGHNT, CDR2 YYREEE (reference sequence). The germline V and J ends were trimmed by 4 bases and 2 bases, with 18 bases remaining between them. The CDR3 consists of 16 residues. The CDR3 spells CASSRRLPLSQETQYF. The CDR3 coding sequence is TGTGCCAGCAGCCGGCGACTTCCCCTCTCTCAAGAGACCCAGTACTTC.

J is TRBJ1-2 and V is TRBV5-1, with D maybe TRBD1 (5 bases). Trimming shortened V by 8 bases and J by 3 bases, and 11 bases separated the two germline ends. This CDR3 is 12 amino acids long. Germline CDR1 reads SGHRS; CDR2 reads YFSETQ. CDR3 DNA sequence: TGCGCCAGTAGACCGGGGGACTATGGCTACACCTTC. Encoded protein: CASRPGDYGYTF.

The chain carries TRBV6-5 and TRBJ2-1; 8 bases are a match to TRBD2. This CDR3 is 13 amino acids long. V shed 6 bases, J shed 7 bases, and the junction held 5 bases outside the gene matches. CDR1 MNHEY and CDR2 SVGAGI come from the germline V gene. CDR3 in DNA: TGTGCCAGCAGGCCACGGGGGGGGAATGAGCAGTTCTTC. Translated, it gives CASRPRGGNEQFF.

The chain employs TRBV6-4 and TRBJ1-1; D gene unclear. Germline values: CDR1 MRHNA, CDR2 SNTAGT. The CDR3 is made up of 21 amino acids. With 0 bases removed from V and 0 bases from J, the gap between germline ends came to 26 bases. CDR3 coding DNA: TGTGCCAGCAGTGACTCGAATCCGGTCTGGCGAAAGAGGATGATGAACACTGAAGCTTTCTTT. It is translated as CASSDSNPVWRKRMMNTEAFF.

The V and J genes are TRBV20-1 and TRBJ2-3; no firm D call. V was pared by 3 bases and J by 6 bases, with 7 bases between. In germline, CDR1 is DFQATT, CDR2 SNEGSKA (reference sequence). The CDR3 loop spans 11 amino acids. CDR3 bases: TGCAGTGCTAGTGCCTTGGATACGCAGTATTTT. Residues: CSASALDTQYF.

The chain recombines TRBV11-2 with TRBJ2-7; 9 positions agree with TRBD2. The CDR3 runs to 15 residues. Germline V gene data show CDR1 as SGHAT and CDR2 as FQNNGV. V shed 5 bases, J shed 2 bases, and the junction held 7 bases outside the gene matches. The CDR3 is CASSPGRGGTYEQYV. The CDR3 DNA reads TGTGCCAGCAGCCCAGGGCGGGGGGGCACCTACGAGCAGTACGTC.

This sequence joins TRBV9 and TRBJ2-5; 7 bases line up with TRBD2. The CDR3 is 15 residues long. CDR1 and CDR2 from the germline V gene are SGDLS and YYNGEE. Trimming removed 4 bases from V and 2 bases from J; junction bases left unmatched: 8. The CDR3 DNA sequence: TGTGCCAGCAGCTCTACGACTAGCTGGCAAGAGACCCAGTACTTC. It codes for CASSSTTSWQETQYF.

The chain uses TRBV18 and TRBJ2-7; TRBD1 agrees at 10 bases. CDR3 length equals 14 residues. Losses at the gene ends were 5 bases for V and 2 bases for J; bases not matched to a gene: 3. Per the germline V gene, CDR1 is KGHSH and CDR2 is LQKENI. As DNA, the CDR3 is TGTGCCAGCTCATCCGGGACAGGGGCCTACGAGCAGTACTTC. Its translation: CASSSGTGAYEQYF.

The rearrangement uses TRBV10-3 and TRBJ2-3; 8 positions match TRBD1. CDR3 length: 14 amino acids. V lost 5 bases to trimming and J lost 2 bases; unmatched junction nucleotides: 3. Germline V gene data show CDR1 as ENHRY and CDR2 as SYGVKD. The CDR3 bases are TGTGCCATCAGTACAGGGGGTTCCACAGATACGCAGTATTTT. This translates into CAISTGGSTDTQYF.

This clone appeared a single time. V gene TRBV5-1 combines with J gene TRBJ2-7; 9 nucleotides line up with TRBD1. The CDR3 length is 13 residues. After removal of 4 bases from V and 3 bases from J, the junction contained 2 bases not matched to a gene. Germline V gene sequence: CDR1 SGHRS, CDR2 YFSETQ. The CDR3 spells CASSRDRDYEQYF. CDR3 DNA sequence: TGCGCCAGCAGCAGGGACAGGGACTACGAGCAGTACTTC.

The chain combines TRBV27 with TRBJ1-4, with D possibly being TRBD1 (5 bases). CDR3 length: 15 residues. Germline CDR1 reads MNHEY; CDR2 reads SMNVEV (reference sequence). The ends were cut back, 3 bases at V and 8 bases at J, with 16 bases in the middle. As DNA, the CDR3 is TGTGCCAGCAGTTTGTTCGGCAGGGAAAGCGAAAAACTGTTTTTT. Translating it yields CASSLFGRESEKLFF.